These T cell receptor beta chains were read from a single sample in a study of blood T cell repertoires in COVID-19. TCRdb's copy holds only in-frame clones and misses some; the assay was immunoSEQ multiplex PCR. The profile covers around 470,000 clones, with roughly 87% appearing a single time and about 0.6% taken by the ten largest. Input material: PBMCs or T cells enriched from blood (not recorded which). Every receptor here comes from a man aged 18 to 30 who had recovered from COVID-19. Both conserved end residues are part of each CDR3. D genes are given only for firm matches. The listing skips clone size in some rows; elsewhere it reads once, few, many or a size class.

v_gene,d_gene,j_gene,abundance,CDR3nt,CDR3aa
TRBV6-5,TRBD2,TRBJ2-2,NA,TGTGCCAGCCATAGAGGAGCGGGGGACACCGGGGAGCTGTTTTTT,CASHRGAGDTGELFF
TRBV11-3,TRBD2,TRBJ2-1,NA,TGTGCCAGCAGCTTAGAGGGACTAGCGGGAGCGGATGAGCAGTTCTTC,CASSLEGLAGADEQFF
TRBV5-1,TRBD2,TRBJ2-5,NA,TGCGCCAGCAGCCCTACGGGGGGGGGAGAGACCCAGTACTTC,CASSPTGGGETQYF
TRBV4-1,NA,TRBJ1-3,once,TGCGCCAGCAGCCAGACCTGGGGCCCTGGAAACACCATATATTTT,CASSQTWGPGNTIYF
TRBV5-1,TRBD2,TRBJ2-3,once,TGCGCCAGCAGCTTGGGGCCTAGCGGGGATACGCAGTATTTT,CASSLGPSGDTQYF
TRBV9,TRBD1,TRBJ2-4,NA,TGTGCCAGCAGCGTAGGGACAGGTACCAAAAACATTCAGTACTTC,CASSVGTGTKNIQYF
TRBV15,NA,TRBJ1-1,NA,TGTGCCACCAGCCGCAACAGGGAAACTGAAGCTTTCTTT,CATSRNRETEAFF
TRBV28,TRBD1,TRBJ1-2,NA,TGTGCCAGCAGTCCCTTCCATCCGGGACAGGGCAGCTACACCTTC,CASSPFHPGQGSYTF
TRBV11-3,NA,TRBJ1-6,few,TGTGCCAGCACCGAGACAGGACTCTATTCACCCCTCCACTTT,CASTETGLYSPLHF
TRBV11-3,NA,TRBJ1-2,NA,TGTGCCAGCAGCTTAGGCCCTCTTTTAGGCGGTGGCTACACCTTC,CASSLGPLLGGGYTF
TRBV19,NA,TRBJ1-6,few,TGTGCCAGTAGTATGCGCCTTAATTCACCCCTCCACTTT,CASSMRLNSPLHF
TRBV4-1,NA,TRBJ2-2,NA,TGCGCCAGCAGCCAACCGAGGACGGGAGTAACCGGGGAGCTGTTTTTT,CASSQPRTGVTGELFF
TRBV30,NA,TRBJ2-7,NA,TGTGCATTTAAAGTCCGGGTACTCGCCTACGAGCAGTACTTC,CAFKVRVLAYEQYF
TRBV5-4,TRBD2,TRBJ2-5,NA,TGTGCCAGCAGCCCCGCAGGGGCGGGGGGCCAAGAGACCCAGTACTTC,CASSPAGAGGQETQYF
TRBV3-1/TRBV3-2,NA,TRBJ1-1,NA,TGTGCCAGCAGCCGGGCGGGGGGAAGGACTGAAGCTTTCTTT,CASSRAGGRTEAFF